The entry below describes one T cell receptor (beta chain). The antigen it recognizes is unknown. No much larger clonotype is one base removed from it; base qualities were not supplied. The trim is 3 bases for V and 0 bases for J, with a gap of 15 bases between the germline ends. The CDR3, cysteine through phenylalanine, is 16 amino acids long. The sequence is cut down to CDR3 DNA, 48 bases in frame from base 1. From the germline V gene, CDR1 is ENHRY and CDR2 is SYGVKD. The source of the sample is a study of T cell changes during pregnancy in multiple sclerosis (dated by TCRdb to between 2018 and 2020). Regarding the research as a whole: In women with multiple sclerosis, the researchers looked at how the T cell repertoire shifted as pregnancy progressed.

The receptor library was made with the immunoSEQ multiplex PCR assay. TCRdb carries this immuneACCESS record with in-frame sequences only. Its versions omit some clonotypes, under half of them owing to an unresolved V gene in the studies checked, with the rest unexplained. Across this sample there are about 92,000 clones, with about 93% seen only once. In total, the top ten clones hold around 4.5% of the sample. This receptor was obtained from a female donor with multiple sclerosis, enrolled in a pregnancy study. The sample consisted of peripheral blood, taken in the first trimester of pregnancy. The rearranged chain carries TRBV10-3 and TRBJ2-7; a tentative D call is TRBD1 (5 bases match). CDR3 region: CAISDDLTAHSYEQYF. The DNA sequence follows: TGTGCCATCAGTGACGACCTGACAGCGCACTCCTACGAGCAGTACTTC.